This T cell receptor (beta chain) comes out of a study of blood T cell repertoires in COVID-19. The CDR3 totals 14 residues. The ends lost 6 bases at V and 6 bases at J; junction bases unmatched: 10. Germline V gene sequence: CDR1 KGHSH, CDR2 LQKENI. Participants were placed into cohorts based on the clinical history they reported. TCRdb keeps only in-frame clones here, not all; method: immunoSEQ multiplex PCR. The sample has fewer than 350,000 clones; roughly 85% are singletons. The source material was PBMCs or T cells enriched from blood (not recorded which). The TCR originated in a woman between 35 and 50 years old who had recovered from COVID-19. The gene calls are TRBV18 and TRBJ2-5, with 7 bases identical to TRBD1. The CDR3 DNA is TGTGCCAGCTCCCCGCCCCCAGGGGGACAGACCCAGTACTTC. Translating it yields CASSPPPGGQTQYF.